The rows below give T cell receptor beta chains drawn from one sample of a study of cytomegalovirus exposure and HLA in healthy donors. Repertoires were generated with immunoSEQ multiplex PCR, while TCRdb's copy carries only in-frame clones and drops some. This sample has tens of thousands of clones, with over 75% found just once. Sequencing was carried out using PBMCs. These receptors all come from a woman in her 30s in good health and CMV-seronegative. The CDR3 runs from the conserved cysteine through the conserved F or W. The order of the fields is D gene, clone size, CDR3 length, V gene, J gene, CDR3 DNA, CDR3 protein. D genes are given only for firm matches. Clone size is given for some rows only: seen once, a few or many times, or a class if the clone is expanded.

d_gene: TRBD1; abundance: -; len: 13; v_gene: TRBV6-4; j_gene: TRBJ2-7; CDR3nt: TGTGCCAGCAGCCAGACAGGGATGGGCGAGCAGTACTTC; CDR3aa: CASSQTGMGEQYF
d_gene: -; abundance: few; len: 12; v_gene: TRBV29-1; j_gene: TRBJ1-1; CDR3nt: TGCAGCGGGACGGACAGCAAAACTGAAGCTTTCTTT; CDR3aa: CSGTDSKTEAFF
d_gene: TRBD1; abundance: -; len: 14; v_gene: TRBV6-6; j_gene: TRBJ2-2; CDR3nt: TGTGCCAGCAGCCGTAACCCAGGGGGCGGGGAGCTGTTTTTT; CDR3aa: CASSRNPGGGELFF
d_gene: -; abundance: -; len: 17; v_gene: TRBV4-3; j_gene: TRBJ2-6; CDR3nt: TGCGCCAGCAGCCAAAGGACTGATTCGTGGGGGGCCAACGTCCTGACTTTC; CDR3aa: CASSQRTDSWGANVLTF
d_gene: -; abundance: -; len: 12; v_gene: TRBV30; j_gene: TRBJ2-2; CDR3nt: TGTGCCTGGAGTGACAGTGCCGGGGAGCTGTTTTTT; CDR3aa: CAWSDSAGELFF
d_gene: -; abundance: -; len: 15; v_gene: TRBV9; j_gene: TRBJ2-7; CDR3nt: TGTGCCAGCAGCGTTGGTCGGGTAGGAGGGGTCGAGCAGTACTTC; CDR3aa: CASSVGRVGGVEQYF
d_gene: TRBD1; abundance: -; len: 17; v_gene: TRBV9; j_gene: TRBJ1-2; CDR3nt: TGTGCCAGCAGCCTAGGGACAGGGGGCTCCGGATTTTATGGCTACACCTTC; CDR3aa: CASSLGTGGSGFYGYTF
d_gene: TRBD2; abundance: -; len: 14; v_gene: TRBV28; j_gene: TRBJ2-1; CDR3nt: TGTGCAACCGGCCGGGAGGGGACCTACAATGAGCAGTTCTTC; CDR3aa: CATGREGTYNEQFF
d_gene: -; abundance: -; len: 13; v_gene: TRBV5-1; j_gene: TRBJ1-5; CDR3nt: TGCGCCAGCAGCTTAACAGGGTTTCAGCCCCAGCATTTT; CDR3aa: CASSLTGFQPQHF
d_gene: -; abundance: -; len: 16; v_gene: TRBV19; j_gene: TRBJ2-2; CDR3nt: TGTGCCAGTAGATCATCCGGGACACAGAACACCGGGGAGCTGTTTTTT; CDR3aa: CASRSSGTQNTGELFF
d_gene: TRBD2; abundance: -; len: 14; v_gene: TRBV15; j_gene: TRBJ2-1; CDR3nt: TGTGCCACCAGCCGTAGCGGGACGTACAATGAGCAGTTCTTC; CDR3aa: CATSRSGTYNEQFF
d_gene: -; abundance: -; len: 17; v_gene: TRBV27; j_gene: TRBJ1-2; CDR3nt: TGTGCCAGCAGATCCCCCTTACGAGGGCCCCCAGGATATGGCTACACCTTC; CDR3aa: CASRSPLRGPPGYGYTF
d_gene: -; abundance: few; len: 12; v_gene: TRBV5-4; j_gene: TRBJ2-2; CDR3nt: TGTGCCAGCAGCTTGGGCGCCGGGGAGCTGTTTTTT; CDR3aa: CASSLGAGELFF
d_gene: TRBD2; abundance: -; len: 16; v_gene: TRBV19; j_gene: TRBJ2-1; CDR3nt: TGTGCCAGTAGTACACAACTAGCGGGAGGGCTCGTTGAGCAGTTCTTC; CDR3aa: CASSTQLAGGLVEQFF
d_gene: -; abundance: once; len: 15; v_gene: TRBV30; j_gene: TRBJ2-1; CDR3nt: TGTGCCTGGAATTTAGCGGTTAGCTCCTACAATGAGCAGTTCTTC; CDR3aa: CAWNLAVSSYNEQFF
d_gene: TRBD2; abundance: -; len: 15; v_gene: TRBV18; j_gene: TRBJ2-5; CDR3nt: TGTGCCAGCTCACCCGCAACTAGCGGGGAAGAGACCCAGTACTTC; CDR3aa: CASSPATSGEETQYF
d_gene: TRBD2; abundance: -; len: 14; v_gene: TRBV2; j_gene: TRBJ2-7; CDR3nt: TGTGCCAGCAGTGCCTCGGGGGGCTCCTACGAGCAGTACTTC; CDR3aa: CASSASGGSYEQYF
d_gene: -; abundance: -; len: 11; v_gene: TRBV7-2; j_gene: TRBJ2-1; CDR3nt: TGTGCCAGCAGCTTTCTAGCGGAGCAGTTCTTC; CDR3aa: CASSFLAEQFF
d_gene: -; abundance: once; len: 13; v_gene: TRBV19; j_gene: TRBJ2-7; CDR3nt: TGTGCCAGTAGTGCAGGACATAACTACGAGCAGTACTTC; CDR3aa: CASSAGHNYEQYF
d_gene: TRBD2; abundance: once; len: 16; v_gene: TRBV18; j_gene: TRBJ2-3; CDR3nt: TGTGCCAGCTCACCAGGAATAGCGGGAAACACAGATACGCAGTATTTT; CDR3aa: CASSPGIAGNTDTQYF
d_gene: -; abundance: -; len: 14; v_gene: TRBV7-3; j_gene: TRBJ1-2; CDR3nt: TGTGCCAGCAGCTCCGGGTCAGTTGCTAGTGGCTACACCTTC; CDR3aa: CASSSGSVASGYTF
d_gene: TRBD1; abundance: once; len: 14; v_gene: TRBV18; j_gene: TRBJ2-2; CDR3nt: TGTGCCAGCTCACGGACAGGGAAAACCGGGGAGCTGTTTTTT; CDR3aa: CASSRTGKTGELFF
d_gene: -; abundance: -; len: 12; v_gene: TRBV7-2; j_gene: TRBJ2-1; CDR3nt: TGTGCCACCCCAACCGAAGCGCCCGAGCAGTTCTTC; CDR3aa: CATPTEAPEQFF